This T cell receptor (beta chain) was observed in a study of blood T cell repertoires in COVID-19. Across the study: Researchers got acute and convalescent COVID-19 samples from the United States, Italy and Spain. Sources were T cells, B-cell-depleted T cells, or PBMCs; the material itself was cDNA or gDNA.

Per the original data handling: For nucleated cells, counts were estimated from reference gene primer amplification. Produced via immunoSEQ multiplex PCR; TCRdb's table is partial and in-frame only. The DNA was the basis for D and trimming; V, J and clone size are from that table. The profile shows 250,000 or so clones, approximately 85% of them singletons. Categorization into cohorts depended on clinical history that participants reported. Specimen: PBMCs or T cells enriched from blood (not recorded which). The origin of this receptor is a woman between 50 and 59 years old who had recovered from COVID-19.

The CDR3 loop is CASRLAGRETGELFF. The CDR3 DNA reads TGTGCCAGTCGACTAGCTGGGCGGGAAACCGGGGAGCTGTTTTTT. The chain links TRBV19 to TRBJ2-2; TRBD2 matches at 7 bases. Germline CDR1 is LNHDA and CDR2 is SQIVND (reference sequence). J gave up 5 bases and V 8 bases, and 11 bases lay outside the gene matches. This CDR3 is 15 amino acids long.